The rows below give T cell receptor beta chains drawn from one sample of a study of blood T cell repertoires in COVID-19. The data were produced by immunoSEQ multiplex PCR, yet TCRdb's version contains in-frame clones alone and is incomplete. The table lists some 150,000 clones, 84% of them singletons. Sequencing was done on a sample of PBMCs or T cells enriched from blood (not recorded which). The source of these receptors is a man aged 45-60 years who had recovered from COVID-19. CDR3s include the opening cysteine and the closing phenylalanine or tryptophan. The order of the fields is J gene, D gene, V gene, clone size, CDR3 length, CDR3 protein, CDR3 DNA. A D gene is named only where the DNA matches it firmly. Part of the rows lack a size; the others show once, few, many or a class for expanded clones.

j_gene: TRBJ1-5
d_gene: TRBD1
v_gene: TRBV19
abundance: -
len: 17
CDR3aa: CASRAEGAGQVVRPQHF
CDR3nt: TGTGCCAGTAGGGCCGAGGGGGCGGGTCAGGTAGTTCGGCCCCAGCATTTT

j_gene: TRBJ1-1
d_gene: -
v_gene: TRBV3-1/TRBV3-2
abundance: -
len: 11
CDR3aa: CASRGGSEAFF
CDR3nt: TGTGCCAGCCGTGGAGGGAGTGAAGCTTTCTTT

j_gene: TRBJ2-7
d_gene: TRBD1
v_gene: TRBV7-2
abundance: -
len: 14
CDR3aa: CASSLGQGGIEQYF
CDR3nt: TGTGCCAGCAGCTTAGGACAGGGGGGGATCGAGCAGTACTTC

j_gene: TRBJ2-6
d_gene: -
v_gene: TRBV7-8
abundance: -
len: 16
CDR3aa: CASSLWAGSGANVLTF
CDR3nt: TGTGCCAGCAGCTTATGGGCCGGCTCTGGGGCCAACGTCCTGACTTTC

j_gene: TRBJ1-6
d_gene: -
v_gene: TRBV11-2
abundance: once
len: 13
CDR3aa: CASSLNENSPLHF
CDR3nt: TGTGCCAGCAGCTTAAATGAGAATTCACCCCTCCACTTT

j_gene: TRBJ1-5
d_gene: TRBD1
v_gene: TRBV6-5
abundance: once
len: 15
CDR3aa: CASNAGTGRNQPQHF
CDR3nt: TGTGCCAGCAACGCCGGGACAGGGCGCAATCAGCCCCAGCATTTT

j_gene: TRBJ1-1
d_gene: -
v_gene: TRBV11-2
abundance: few
len: 14
CDR3aa: CASSPRDMNTEAFF
CDR3nt: TGTGCCAGCAGCCCCAGGGACATGAACACTGAAGCTTTCTTT

j_gene: TRBJ1-2
d_gene: TRBD1
v_gene: TRBV2
abundance: -
len: 14
CDR3aa: CATRQGQRNYGYTF
CDR3nt: TGTGCCACTAGGCAGGGACAGAGAAACTATGGCTACACCTTC

j_gene: TRBJ2-7
d_gene: TRBD1
v_gene: TRBV7-2
abundance: -
len: 15
CDR3aa: CASSQAGQGGWEQYF
CDR3nt: TGTGCCAGCAGCCAGGCTGGACAGGGGGGGTGGGAGCAGTACTTC

j_gene: TRBJ2-7
d_gene: TRBD1
v_gene: TRBV11-2
abundance: -
len: 16
CDR3aa: CASSYRGDSRRNEQYF
CDR3nt: TGTGCCAGCAGCTACCGTGGGGACAGTCGTCGGAACGAGCAGTACTTC

j_gene: TRBJ1-4
d_gene: -
v_gene: TRBV6-5
abundance: -
len: 15
CDR3aa: CASTRQVTYNEKLFF
CDR3nt: TGTGCCAGCACCCGACAGGTTACTTATAATGAAAAACTGTTTTTT

j_gene: TRBJ2-7
d_gene: -
v_gene: TRBV4-1
abundance: -
len: 12
CDR3aa: CASSPGVGKQYF
CDR3nt: TGCGCCAGCAGCCCGGGGGTGGGGAAGCAGTACTTC

j_gene: TRBJ1-2
d_gene: -
v_gene: TRBV11-2
abundance: -
len: 13
CDR3aa: CASSPPSRDGYTF
CDR3nt: TGTGCCAGCAGCCCCCCGTCACGGGATGGCTACACCTTC

j_gene: TRBJ2-7
d_gene: TRBD1
v_gene: TRBV9
abundance: -
len: 15
CDR3aa: CASSALGDRGHEQYF
CDR3nt: TGTGCCAGCAGCGCCTTAGGAGACAGGGGCCACGAGCAGTACTTC

j_gene: TRBJ2-7
d_gene: -
v_gene: TRBV5-6
abundance: few
len: 13
CDR3aa: CASSLSLSYEQYF
CDR3nt: TGTGCCAGCAGCTTGTCCCTCTCCTACGAGCAGTACTTC

j_gene: TRBJ2-5
d_gene: -
v_gene: TRBV27
abundance: -
len: 14
CDR3aa: CASSWTGRAKTQYF
CDR3nt: TGTGCCAGCAGTTGGACAGGGAGGGCCAAGACCCAGTACTTC

j_gene: TRBJ1-6
d_gene: TRBD1
v_gene: TRBV6-5
abundance: -
len: 14
CDR3aa: CASSQGARISPLHF
CDR3nt: TGTGCCAGCAGTCAGGGGGCGCGAATTTCACCCCTCCACTTT

j_gene: TRBJ1-5
d_gene: -
v_gene: TRBV19
abundance: once
len: 15
CDR3aa: CASRQGSYSNQPQHF
CDR3nt: TGTGCCAGTAGGCAGGGGAGCTATAGCAATCAGCCCCAGCATTTT

j_gene: TRBJ1-1
d_gene: TRBD1
v_gene: TRBV2
abundance: -
len: 12
CDR3aa: CARSTGLTEAFF
CDR3nt: TGTGCCAGGTCGACAGGGCTAACTGAAGCTTTCTTT

j_gene: TRBJ1-3
d_gene: -
v_gene: TRBV5-1
abundance: -
len: 15
CDR3aa: CASSLGQAPGNTIYF
CDR3nt: TGCGCCAGCAGCTTGGGCCAGGCCCCTGGAAACACCATATATTTT

j_gene: TRBJ1-5
d_gene: -
v_gene: TRBV5-8
abundance: once
len: 11
CDR3aa: CASRLGHPQHF
CDR3nt: TGTGCCAGCCGACTTGGACATCCCCAGCATTTT

j_gene: TRBJ1-1
d_gene: -
v_gene: TRBV30
abundance: few
len: 11
CDR3aa: CAWNRATEAFF
CDR3nt: TGTGCCTGGAACAGGGCCACTGAAGCTTTCTTT

j_gene: TRBJ2-3
d_gene: TRBD2
v_gene: TRBV10-1
abundance: -
len: 14
CDR3aa: CASSSSGEGDTQYF
CDR3nt: TGCGCCAGCAGCTCTAGCGGAGAAGGAGATACGCAGTATTTT